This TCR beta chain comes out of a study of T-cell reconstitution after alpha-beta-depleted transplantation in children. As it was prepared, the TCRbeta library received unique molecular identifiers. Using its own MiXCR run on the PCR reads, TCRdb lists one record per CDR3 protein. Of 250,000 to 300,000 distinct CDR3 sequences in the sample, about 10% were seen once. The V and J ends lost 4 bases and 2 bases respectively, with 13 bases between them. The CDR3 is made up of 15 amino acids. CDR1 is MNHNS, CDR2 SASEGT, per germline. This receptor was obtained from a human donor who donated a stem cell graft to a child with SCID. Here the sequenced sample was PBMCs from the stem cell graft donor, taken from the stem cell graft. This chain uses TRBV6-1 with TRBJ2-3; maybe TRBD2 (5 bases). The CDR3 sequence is CASSAASSYTDTQYF. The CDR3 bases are TGTGCCAGCAGTGCGGCTAGCAGCTACACAGATACGCAGTATTTT.